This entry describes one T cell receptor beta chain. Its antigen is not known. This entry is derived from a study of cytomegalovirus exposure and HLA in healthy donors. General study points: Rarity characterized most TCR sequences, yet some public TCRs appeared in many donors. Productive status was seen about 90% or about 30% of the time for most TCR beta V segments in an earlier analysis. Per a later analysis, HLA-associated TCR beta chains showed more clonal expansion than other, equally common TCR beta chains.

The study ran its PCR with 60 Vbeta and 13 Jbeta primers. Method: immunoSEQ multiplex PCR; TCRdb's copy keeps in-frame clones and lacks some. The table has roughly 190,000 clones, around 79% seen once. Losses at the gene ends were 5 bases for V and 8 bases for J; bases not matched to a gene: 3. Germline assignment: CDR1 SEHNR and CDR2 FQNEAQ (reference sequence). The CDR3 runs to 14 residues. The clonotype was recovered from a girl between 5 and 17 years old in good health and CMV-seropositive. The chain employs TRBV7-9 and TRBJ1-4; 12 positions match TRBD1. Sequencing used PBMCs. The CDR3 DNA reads TGTGCCAGCAGCGGGACAGGGGGCCGGGAAAAACTGTTTTTT. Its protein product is CASSGTGGREKLFF.